These T cell receptor beta chains were read from a single sample in a study of cytomegalovirus exposure and HLA in healthy donors. Profiling relied on immunoSEQ multiplex PCR, and the TCRdb table lists in-frame clones only, not all of them. The sample shows 150,000 or so clones, roughly 66% of them seen only once. Sequenced: PBMCs. Every receptor here comes from a woman under 30 in good health and CMV-seronegative. CDR3s include the opening cysteine and the closing phenylalanine or tryptophan. A D gene is named only where the DNA matches it firmly. Only part of the rows carry a size: once, few, many, or a class if the clone is expanded.

V,D,size,J,CDR3,DNA
TRBV6-1,.,few,TRBJ1-3,CASSIQGNTIYF,TGTGCCAGCAGTATACAGGGTAACACCATATATTTT
TRBV7-3,.,.,TRBJ2-3,CASSFGGSDTQYF,TGTGCCAGCAGCTTTGGAGGTTCGGATACGCAGTATTTT
TRBV18,.,few,TRBJ2-1,CASSPLTRVTYNEQFF,TGTGCCAGCTCACCACTAACCAGGGTTACCTACAATGAGCAGTTCTTC
TRBV25-1,.,.,TRBJ1-2,CASSEQNYGYTF,TGTGCCAGCAGTGAACAGAACTATGGCTACACCTTC
TRBV5-1,TRBD1,.,TRBJ1-6,CASTQGYDNSPLHF,TGCGCCAGCACACAGGGGTACGATAATTCACCCCTCCACTTT
TRBV11-3,.,.,TRBJ2-1,CASSLSSYNEQFF,TGTGCCAGCAGCTTGAGCTCCTACAATGAGCAGTTCTTC
TRBV11-2,.,once,TRBJ1-3,CASSSGASSGNTIYF,TGTGCCAGCAGCTCAGGGGCCTCCTCTGGAAACACCATATATTTT
TRBV11-1,.,few,TRBJ1-1,CASSFTIAGEAFF,TGTGCCAGCAGCTTCACCATTGCAGGGGAAGCTTTCTTT
TRBV7-3,.,.,TRBJ1-1,CASSPGGRGEAFF,TGTGCCAGCAGCCCGGGGGGACGGGGTGAAGCTTTCTTT
TRBV5-1,TRBD1,.,TRBJ1-2,CASTGTANYGYTF,TGCGCCAGCACCGGGACAGCTAACTATGGCTACACCTTC
TRBV28,TRBD2,few,TRBJ2-7,CASRGSWGGKDYEQYF,TGTGCCAGCAGGGGCAGCTGGGGGGGGAAGGACTACGAGCAGTACTTC
TRBV6-6,.,.,TRBJ2-3,CASTPGGTDTQYF,TGTGCCAGCACCCCCGGGGGCACAGATACGCAGTATTTT
TRBV13,.,few,TRBJ1-2,CASSLDGGGRRGYTF,TGTGCCAGCAGCTTAGATGGCGGGGGGCGGCGTGGCTACACCTTC
TRBV7-9,TRBD2,few,TRBJ2-5,CASSLELAGAGTQYF,TGTGCCAGCAGTCTAGAATTGGCGGGAGCGGGGACCCAGTACTTC
TRBV4-2,.,once,TRBJ2-3,CASSQDQGLYTDTQYF,TGTGCCAGCAGCCAAGACCAGGGGCTCTACACAGATACGCAGTATTTT
TRBV5-1,TRBD2,.,TRBJ2-1,CASSLVASGGVRGEQFF,TGCGCCAGCAGCTTGGTGGCTAGCGGGGGGGTTAGGGGTGAGCAGTTCTTC
TRBV28,.,.,TRBJ1-6,CASSLDRSSYNSPLHF,TGTGCCAGCAGCCTCGACAGGAGCTCCTATAATTCACCCCTCCACTTT
TRBV7-9,.,.,TRBJ1-2,CASNPQLLYGYTF,TGTGCCAGCAATCCACAGCTTCTCTATGGCTACACCTTC
TRBV6-4,.,.,TRBJ2-6,CASSDSRGGANVLTF,TGTGCCAGCAGTGACTCCAGGGGTGGGGCCAACGTCCTGACTTTC
TRBV5-1,.,.,TRBJ2-1,CASSFGGSGINEQFF,TGCGCCAGCAGCTTCGGAGGTAGCGGAATCAATGAGCAGTTCTTC
TRBV6-6,TRBD1,.,TRBJ2-2,CASSYFGQGEGGELFF,TGTGCCAGCAGTTACTTCGGACAGGGAGAAGGCGGGGAGCTGTTTTTT
TRBV6-5,.,.,TRBJ1-5,CASSYSFGQPQHF,TGTGCCAGCAGTTACTCGTTTGGCCAGCCCCAGCATTTT
TRBV9,.,.,TRBJ1-2,CASSVAPNRANYGYTF,TGTGCCAGCAGCGTAGCCCCCAACAGGGCTAACTATGGCTACACCTTC
TRBV27,TRBD2,few,TRBJ2-3,CASMLGGGITDTQYF,TGTGCCAGCATGCTTGGCGGGGGGATCACAGATACGCAGTATTTT
TRBV7-2,.,.,TRBJ1-2,CASSLERYGYTF,TGTGCCAGCAGCTTGGAGCGGTATGGCTACACCTTC
TRBV27,TRBD1,.,TRBJ1-2,CASSRDRGIYGYTF,TGTGCCAGCAGCCGGGACAGGGGAATTTATGGCTACACCTTC